This T cell receptor (beta chain) emerged from a study of CD8 T cells in Susac syndrome. This clonotype was observed once. With random hexamers, reverse transcription was performed on roughly 0.45 to 1 ug of RNA. MiXCR was run by TCRdb on the immunoSEQ multiplex PCR reads, yielding one entry per CDR3 protein. The table lists about 300,000 distinct CDR3 sequences, roughly nine tenths of them singletons. J was trimmed by 10 bases and V by 6 bases; bases with no gene match: 18. Germline loops: CDR1 MNHNS, CDR2 SASEGT. This CDR3 spans 17 amino acids. Source material: CD4+ T cells from PBMCs. The rearrangement joins TRBV6-1 to TRBJ1-6, with 7 bases aligning to TRBD1. The TCR was taken from a human donor with multiple sclerosis. CDR3 loop: CASRTTGTALIRSPLHF. The CDR3 region has the DNA TGTGCCAGCAGAACCACCGGGACAGCGCTAATTCGGTCACCCCTCCACTTT.